This is a list of T cell receptor beta chains from one sample in a study of blood T cells in healthy people across ages. TCRdb used MiXCR to reprocess the 5' RACE reads, holding one entry per CDR3 protein. The repertoire includes about a million distinct CDR3 sequences, about 48% of them detected once, and under 15% sits in the top ten. Sequenced input: blood. The receptors come from a young man in good health. Each CDR3 is given with its conserved first and last residue. A row's size may be missing; if present it is once, few, many or a size class.

V gene	J gene	CDR3 length	clone size	CDR3 protein
TRBV7-2	TRBJ2-3	16	-	CASSRFGTGSTDTQYF
TRBV5-1	TRBJ1-2	14	-	CASSPREGVYGYTF
TRBV5-1	TRBJ1-1	15	few	CASSNDRGDNTEAFF
TRBV20-1	TRBJ1-1	11	-	CSLTGPTEAFF
TRBV5-1	TRBJ2-1	13	-	CASSFNGPIEQFF
TRBV7-2	TRBJ1-2	15	few	CASSAQVGQNYGYTF
TRBV7-2	TRBJ2-1	12	-	CASSFQRGGQFF
TRBV21-1	TRBJ2-5	24	-	CASSKYHSNHDRGQSPNRQETQYF
TRBV20-1	TRBJ2-3	16	-	CSARKASGSSTDTQYF
TRBV7-2	TRBJ1-2	15	-	CASSNRQGSNYGYTF
TRBV10-3	TRBJ2-5	16	few	CAISESKAGDIETQYF
TRBV4-2	TRBJ2-5	16	few	CASSQGGLAYQETQYF
TRBV5-1	TRBJ1-1	14	-	CASSWGGRRTEAFF
TRBV5-6	TRBJ2-2	15	-	CASSWAGTTTGELFF
TRBV7-9	TRBJ2-7	15	-	CASSLKGTESEEQYF
TRBV4-1	TRBJ1-2	14	few	CASSQDGTAYGYTF
TRBV7-2	TRBJ2-3	14	-	CASSLGRSIDTQYF
TRBV4-3	TRBJ2-5	15	many	CASSQARGGQETQYF
TRBV25-1	TRBJ2-7	14	-	CASSEFDGPYEQYF
TRBV6-1	TRBJ2-1	16	few	CASSEAVEAAYNEQFF
TRBV5-1	TRBJ2-7	14	-	CASRKTVTSYEQYF
TRBV9	TRBJ2-3	16	-	CASSVEGLAAFDTQYF
TRBV20-1	TRBJ1-6	19	once	CSASNLQGPLRESNSPLHF
TRBV7-2	TRBJ2-2	15	-	CASSLGEWNTGELFF
TRBV28	TRBJ2-3	12	few	CASRIGGDTQYF
TRBV27	TRBJ2-1	14	few	CATKRQGANNEQFF
TRBV30	TRBJ1-5	17	few	CAWSATGGRSSNQPQHF
TRBV5-4	TRBJ1-2	14	few	CASSLAAGGTSYTF
TRBV4-2	TRBJ1-5	19	-	CAGSQDEIRNAGSNQPQHF
TRBV5-5	TRBJ2-5	14	many	CASSLGGTGETQYF
TRBV6-2/TRBV6-3	TRBJ2-7	15	-	CASSYEGRPLYEQYF
TRBV11-1	-	15	-	CAGSLAPSGDYEQYF
TRBV24-1	TRBJ2-1	15	-	CATSDPRTPYNEQFF
TRBV6-1	TRBJ1-6	15	-	CASSDPKTFGSPLHF
TRBV28	-	11	-	CASRVDDEQYF
TRBV7-8	TRBJ1-1	10	-	CASSLDEAFF
TRBV30	TRBJ1-2	12	-	CASDRANYGYTF
TRBV3-1	TRBJ1-6	14	-	CASSQGSRAVTLHF
TRBV6-2/TRBV6-3	TRBJ2-1	19	few	CASFQPTLAFPSFGNEQFF
TRBV6-5	TRBJ1-5	15	-	CASSYSGTSNQPQHF
TRBV5-8	TRBJ2-3	15	-	CASSSRDRVGYTQYF
TRBV7-8	TRBJ2-1	17	-	CASSSSSGGVSYNEQFF
TRBV29-1	TRBJ2-7	12	few	CSVELVPYEQYF